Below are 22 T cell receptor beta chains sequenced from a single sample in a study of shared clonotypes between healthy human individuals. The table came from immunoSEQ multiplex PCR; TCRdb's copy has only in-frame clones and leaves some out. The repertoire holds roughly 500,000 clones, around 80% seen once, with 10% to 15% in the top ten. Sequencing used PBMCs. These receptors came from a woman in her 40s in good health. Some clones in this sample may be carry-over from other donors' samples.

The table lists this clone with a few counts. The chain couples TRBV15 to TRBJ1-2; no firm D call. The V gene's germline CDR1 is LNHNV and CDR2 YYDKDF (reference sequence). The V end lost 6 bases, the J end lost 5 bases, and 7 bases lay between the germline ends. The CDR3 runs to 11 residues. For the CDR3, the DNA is TGTGCCACCAGAGAAGGGTATGGCTACACCTTC. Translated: CATREGYGYTF.

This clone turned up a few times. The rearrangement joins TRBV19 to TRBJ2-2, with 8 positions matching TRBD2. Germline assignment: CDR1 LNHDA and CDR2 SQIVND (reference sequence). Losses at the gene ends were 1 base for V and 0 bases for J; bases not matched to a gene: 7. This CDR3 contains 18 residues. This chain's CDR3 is CASSIGMGLVANTGELFF. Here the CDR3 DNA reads TGTGCCAGTAGTATAGGTATGGGACTAGTAGCGAACACCGGGGAGCTGTTTTTT.

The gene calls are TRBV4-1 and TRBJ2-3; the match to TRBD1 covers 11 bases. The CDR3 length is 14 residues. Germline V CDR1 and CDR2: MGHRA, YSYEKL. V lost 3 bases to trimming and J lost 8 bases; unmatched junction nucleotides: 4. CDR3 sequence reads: CASSHGQGAGTQYF. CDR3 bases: TGCGCCAGCAGCCACGGACAGGGGGCTGGTACGCAGTATTTT.

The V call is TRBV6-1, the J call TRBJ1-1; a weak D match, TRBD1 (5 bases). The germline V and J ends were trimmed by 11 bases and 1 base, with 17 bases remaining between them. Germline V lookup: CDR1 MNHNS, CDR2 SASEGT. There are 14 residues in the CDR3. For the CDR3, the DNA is TGTGCCGCTAGGCGAGGGGCTTGGAACACTGAAGCTTTCTTT. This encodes CAARRGAWNTEAFF.

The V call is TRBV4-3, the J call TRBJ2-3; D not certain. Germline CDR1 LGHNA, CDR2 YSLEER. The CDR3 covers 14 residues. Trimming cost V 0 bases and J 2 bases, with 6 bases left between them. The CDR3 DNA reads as TGCGCCAGCAGCCAAGAAGGTAACACAGATACGCAGTATTTT. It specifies CASSQEGNTDTQYF.

In DNA, the CDR3 is TGTGCCAGCGGGGGAGAGGGGACGTATGGCTACACCTTC. Protein product: CASGGEGTYGYTF. The genes are TRBV11-2 and TRBJ1-2, with D tentatively TRBD1 (5 bases). Germline assignment: CDR1 SGHAT and CDR2 FQNNGV. V was pared by 8 bases and J by 5 bases, with 15 bases between. The CDR3 is made up of 13 amino acids.

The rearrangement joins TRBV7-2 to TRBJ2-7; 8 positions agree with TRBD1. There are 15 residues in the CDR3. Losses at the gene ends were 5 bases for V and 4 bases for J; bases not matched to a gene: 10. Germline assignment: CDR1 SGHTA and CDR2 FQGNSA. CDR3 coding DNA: TGTGCCAGCAGCCGAGTGGGGACAGGTTCTTACGAGCAGTACTTC. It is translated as CASSRVGTGSYEQYF.

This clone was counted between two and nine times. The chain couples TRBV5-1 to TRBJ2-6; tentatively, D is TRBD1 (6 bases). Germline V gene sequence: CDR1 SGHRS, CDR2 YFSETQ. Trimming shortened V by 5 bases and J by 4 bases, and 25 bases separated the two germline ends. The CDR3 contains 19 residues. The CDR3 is CASRGQPNHIGNGANVLTF. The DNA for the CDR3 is TGCGCCAGCAGGGGACAACCCAACCACATAGGAAACGGGGCCAACGTCCTGACTTTC. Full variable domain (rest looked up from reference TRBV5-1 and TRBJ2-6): KAGVTQTPRYLIKTRGQQVTLSCSPISGHRSVSWYQQTPGQGLQFLFEYFSETQRNKGNFPGRFSGRQFSNSRSEMNVSTLELGDSALYLCASRGQPNHIGNGANVLTFGAGSRLTVL.

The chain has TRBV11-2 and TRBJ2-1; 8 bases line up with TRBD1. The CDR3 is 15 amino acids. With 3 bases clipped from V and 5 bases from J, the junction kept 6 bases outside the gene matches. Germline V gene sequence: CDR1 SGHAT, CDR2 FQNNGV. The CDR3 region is CASSLEGQGDNEQFF. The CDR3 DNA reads TGTGCCAGCAGCTTGGAAGGACAGGGAGACAATGAGCAGTTCTTC.

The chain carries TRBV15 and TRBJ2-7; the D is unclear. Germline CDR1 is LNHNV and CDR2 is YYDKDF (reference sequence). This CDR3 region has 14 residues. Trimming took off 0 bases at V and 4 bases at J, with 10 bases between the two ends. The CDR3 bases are TGTGCCACCAGCAGAGATGTAGGTTTTTACGAGCAGTACTTC. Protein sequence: CATSRDVGFYEQYF.

CDR3 coding DNA: TGTGCCAGCAGCTTAAGTCAAGGGGGAAATACTGAAGCTTTCTTT. This encodes CASSLSQGGNTEAFF. This chain connects TRBV7-6 to TRBJ1-1; possible D gene TRBD1, 6 bases. Trimming pared 2 bases from V and 5 bases from J, leaving 15 bases between. The CDR3 is 15 amino acids. Germline V lookup: CDR1 SGHVS, CDR2 FNYEAQ.

The CDR3 is CASSTYPGGDSNQPQHF. CDR3 coding DNA: TGTGCCAGCTCAACTTATCCCGGAGGGGATAGCAATCAGCCCCAGCATTTT. The genes are TRBV18 and TRBJ1-5; tentative D call: TRBD1 (5 bases). Trimming shortened V by 5 bases and J by 0 bases, and 17 bases separated the two germline ends. The CDR3 spans 17 residues. The germline CDR1 and CDR2 sequences are KGHSH and LQKENI.

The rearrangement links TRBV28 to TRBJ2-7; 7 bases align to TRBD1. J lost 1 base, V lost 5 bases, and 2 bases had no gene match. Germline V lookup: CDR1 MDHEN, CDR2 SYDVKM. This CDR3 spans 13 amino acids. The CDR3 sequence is CASSTGQSYEQYF. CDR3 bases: TGTGCCAGCAGTACGGGACAGTCCTACGAGCAGTACTTC. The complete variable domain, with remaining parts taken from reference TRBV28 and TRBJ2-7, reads DVKVTQSSRYLVKRTGEKVFLECVQDMDHENMFWYRQDPGLGLRLIYFSYDVKMKEKGDIPEGYSVSREKKERFSLILESASTNQTSMYLCASSTGQSYEQYFGPGTRLTVT.

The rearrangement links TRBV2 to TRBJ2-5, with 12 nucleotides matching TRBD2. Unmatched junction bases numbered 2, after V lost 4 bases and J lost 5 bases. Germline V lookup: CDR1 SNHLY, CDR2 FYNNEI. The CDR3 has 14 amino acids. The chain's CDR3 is CASSAGTSGETQYF. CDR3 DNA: TGTGCCAGCAGTGCCGGGACTAGCGGGGAGACCCAGTACTTC.

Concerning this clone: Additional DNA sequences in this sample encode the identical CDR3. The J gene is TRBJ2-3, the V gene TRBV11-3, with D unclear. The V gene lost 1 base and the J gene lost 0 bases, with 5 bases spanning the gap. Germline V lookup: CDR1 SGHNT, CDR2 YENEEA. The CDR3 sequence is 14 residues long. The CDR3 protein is CASSLAASTDTQYF. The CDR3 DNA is TGTGCCAGCAGCTTAGCGGCGAGCACAGATACGCAGTATTTT.

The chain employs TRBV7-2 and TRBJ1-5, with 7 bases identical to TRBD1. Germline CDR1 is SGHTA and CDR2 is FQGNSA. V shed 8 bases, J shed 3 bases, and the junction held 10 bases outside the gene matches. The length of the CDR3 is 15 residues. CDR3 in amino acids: CASAGQHSPNQPQHF. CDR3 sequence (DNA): TGTGCCAGCGCGGGACAGCATTCCCCCAATCAGCCCCAGCATTTT.

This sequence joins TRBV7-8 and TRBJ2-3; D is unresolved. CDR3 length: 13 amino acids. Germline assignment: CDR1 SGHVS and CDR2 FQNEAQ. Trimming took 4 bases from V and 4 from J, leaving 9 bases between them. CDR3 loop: CASSSPESDTQYF. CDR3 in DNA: TGTGCCAGCAGCTCGCCCGAGTCAGATACGCAGTATTTT.

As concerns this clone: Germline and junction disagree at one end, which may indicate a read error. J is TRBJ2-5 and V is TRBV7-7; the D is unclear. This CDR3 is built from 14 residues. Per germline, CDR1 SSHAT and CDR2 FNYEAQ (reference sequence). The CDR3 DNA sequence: TGTGCTAGCAGCTTGGCCCTGAGTTGGGAGACCCAGTACTTC. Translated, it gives CASSLALSWETQYF.

As DNA, the CDR3 is TGTGCCATCAGTCTCGGGACTAGCGCTGGCGAGCAGTACTTC. This sequence encodes CAISLGTSAGEQYF. This sequence joins TRBV10-3 and TRBJ2-7, with 10 nucleotides matching TRBD2. This CDR3 has 14 amino acids. With 5 bases clipped from V and 6 bases from J, the junction kept 7 bases outside the gene matches. The germline CDR1 and CDR2 sequences are ENHRY and SYGVKD.

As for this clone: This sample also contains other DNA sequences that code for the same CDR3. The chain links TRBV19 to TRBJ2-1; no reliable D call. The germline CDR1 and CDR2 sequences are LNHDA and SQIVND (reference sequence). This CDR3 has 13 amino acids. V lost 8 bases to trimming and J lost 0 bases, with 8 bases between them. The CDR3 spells CASSMSSYNEQFF. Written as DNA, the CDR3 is TGTGCCAGTTCAATGAGCTCCTACAATGAGCAGTTCTTC.

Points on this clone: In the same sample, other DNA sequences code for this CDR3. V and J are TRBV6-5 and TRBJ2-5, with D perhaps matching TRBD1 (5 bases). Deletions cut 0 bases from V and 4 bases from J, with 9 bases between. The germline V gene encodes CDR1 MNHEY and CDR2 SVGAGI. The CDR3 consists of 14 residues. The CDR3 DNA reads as TGTGCCAGCAGTTACTCGAATCAGGGAGAGACCCAGTACTTC. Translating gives CASSYSNQGETQYF.

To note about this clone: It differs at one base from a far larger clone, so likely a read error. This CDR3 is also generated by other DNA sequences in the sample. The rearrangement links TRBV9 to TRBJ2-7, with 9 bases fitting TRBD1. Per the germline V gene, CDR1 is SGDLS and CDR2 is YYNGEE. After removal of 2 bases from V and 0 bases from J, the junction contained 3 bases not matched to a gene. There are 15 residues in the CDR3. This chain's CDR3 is CASSVGTGLSYEQYF. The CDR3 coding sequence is TGTGCCAGCAGCGTCGGGACAGGGCTCTCCTACGAGCAGTACTTC. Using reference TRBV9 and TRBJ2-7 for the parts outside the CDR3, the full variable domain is DSGVTQTPKHLITATGQRVTLRCSPRSGDLSVYWYQQSLDQGLQFLIQYYNGEERAKGNILERFSAQQFPDLHSELNLSSLELGDSALYFCASSVGTGLSYEQYFGPGTRLTVT.